These T cell receptor beta chains were read from a single sample in a study of T cell responses to AZD1222 COVID-19 vaccine. TCRdb's table, derived via immunoSEQ multiplex PCR, lists solely in-frame clones and lacks some. This sample has more than 100,000 clones, with about 91% found just once. The sequenced sample was peripheral blood, obtained 28 days after the second AZD1222 dose. Receptors were obtained from an adult who received the AZD1222 COVID-19 vaccine. CDR3s leave out the opening cysteine and the closing phenylalanine or tryptophan. Each record gives: V gene, CDR3 length, clone size, J gene, CDR3 protein. Expanded clones are given a class, and other clones once, few, many or no size at all.

>TRBV6-6|12|NA|TRBJ1-1
ASVDWGQRTEAF
>TRBV25-1|12|NA|TRBJ2-1
ASSARLAYNEQF
>TRBV5-8|12|once|TRBJ1-6
ASSLGTGRTALH
>TRBV29-1|11|NA|TRBJ1-1
SVEGQQNTEAF
>TRBV11-2|16|NA|TRBJ1-3
ASSSWGDRIYSGNTIY
>TRBV4-1|18|NA|TRBJ2-6
ASSQIPGLAEVSGANVLT
>TRBV6-4|14|NA|TRBJ2-2
ASSDSPSGRGGELF
>TRBV5-1|12|NA|TRBJ2-7
ASSLGSGADEQY
>TRBV9|13|NA|TRBJ2-3
ASTKWGESTDTQY
>TRBV7-2|12|NA|TRBJ1-2
ASSSRRSFLGYT
>TRBV6-5|12|NA|TRBJ1-5
ASSYSFGGEPQH
>TRBV6-5|13|NA|TRBJ1-2
ASRPDGVSNYGYT
>TRBV9|15|NA|TRBJ2-2
ASSVVGGMLHTGELF
>TRBV12-3/TRBV12-4|11|NA|TRBJ1-5
ASSLNGETPQH
>TRBV6-7|15|NA|TRBJ2-2
ASSYGVGLAGTGELF
>TRBV12-3/TRBV12-4|10|NA|TRBJ1-1
ASSQVYTEAF
>TRBV29-1|9|NA|TRBJ2-3
SKLAADTQY
>TRBV4-3|13|NA|TRBJ1-1
ASSHSTGGNTEAF
>TRBV7-9|14|NA|TRBJ1-3
ASSLYLTLSGNTIY
>TRBV5-1|13|NA|TRBJ1-3
ASSPGRNSGNTIY
>TRBV29-1|15|NA|TRBJ2-1
SVSRTSGRYLYNEQF
>TRBV29-1|13|NA|TRBJ2-5
SVEGGLDFTETQY
>TRBV7-2|13|NA|TRBJ2-5
ASSLGGQGRETQY
>TRBV5-4|10|NA|TRBJ2-3
ASSSFPDTQY
>TRBV19|12|NA|TRBJ1-1
AARRTAENTEAF
>TRBV5-1|14|NA|TRBJ2-3
ASSLSASGSSDTQY
>TRBV18|14|NA|TRBJ1-3
ASSPRGGISRNTIY
>TRBV6-5|9|NA|TRBJ1-1
ASSYPPQAF
>TRBV5-1|12|NA|TRBJ2-3
ASSLGPVGDTQY
>TRBV4-1|12|NA|TRBJ1-1
ASSQTGANTEAF
>TRBV19|16|NA|TRBJ2-7
ASTQGALATGGTYEQY
>TRBV18|12|NA|TRBJ2-1
ASSPLPTYNEQF
>TRBV11-2|15|NA|TRBJ2-1
ASSLDLGAFLYNEQF
>TRBV12-3/TRBV12-4|11|once|TRBJ2-5
ASSILVSETQY
>TRBV5-1|14|NA|TRBJ2-5
ASSWLGDSVQETQY
>TRBV7-9|13|NA|TRBJ2-3
ASSLAGQSTDTQY
>TRBV6-1|13|once|TRBJ2-5
ASSEGFQGQETQY
>TRBV14|11|NA|TRBJ2-7
ASSQQPPWEQY
>TRBV30|13|NA|TRBJ1-5
AWSALLSEGQPQH
>TRBV10-2|13|NA|TRBJ1-2
ASSETGKGIYGYT
>TRBV3-1/TRBV3-2|12|NA|TRBJ1-6
ASSQGRDNSPLH
>TRBV6-5|13|once|TRBJ2-5
ASTHGWGDGETQY
>TRBV28|13|NA|TRBJ2-3
ASSLRGGSTDTQY
>TRBV7-8|12|NA|TRBJ1-2
ASSHQTGIGGYT
>TRBV11-2|12|NA|TRBJ1-1
ASSLERGHTEAF
>TRBV4-3|17|once|TRBJ1-4
ASSQGRVAWPATNEKLF
>TRBV18|13|NA|TRBJ1-2
ASSPTGTSNYGYT
>TRBV7-9|12|NA|TRBJ2-7
ASSSRGQGYEQY
>TRBV7-9|13|NA|TRBJ1-1
ASSPRGPMRVEAF
>TRBV24-1|11|NA|TRBJ2-2
ATSSLDTGELF
>TRBV4-3|12|NA|TRBJ1-1
ASSPSQMNTEAF
>TRBV19|15|NA|TRBJ1-3
ATRDSFLRFSGNTIY